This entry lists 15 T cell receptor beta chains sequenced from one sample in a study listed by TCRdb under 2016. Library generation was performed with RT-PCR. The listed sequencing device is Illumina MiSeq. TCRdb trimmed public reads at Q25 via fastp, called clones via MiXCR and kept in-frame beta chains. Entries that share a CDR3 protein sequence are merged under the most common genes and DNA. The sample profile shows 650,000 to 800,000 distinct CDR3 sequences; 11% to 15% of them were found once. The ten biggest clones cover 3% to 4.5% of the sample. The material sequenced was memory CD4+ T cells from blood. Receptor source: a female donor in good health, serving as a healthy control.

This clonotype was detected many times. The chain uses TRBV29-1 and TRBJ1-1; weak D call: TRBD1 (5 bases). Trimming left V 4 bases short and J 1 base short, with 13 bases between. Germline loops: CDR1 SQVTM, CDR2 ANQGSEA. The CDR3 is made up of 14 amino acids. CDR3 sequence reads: CSVGSGARNTEAFF. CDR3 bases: TGCAGCGTTGGTTCTGGGGCTCGGAACACTGAAGCTTTCTTT. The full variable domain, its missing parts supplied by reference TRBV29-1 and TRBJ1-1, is SAVISQKPSRDICQRGTSLTIQCQVDSQVTMMFWYRQQPGQSLTLIATANQGSEATYESGFVIDKFPISRPNLTFSTLTVSNMSPEDSSIYLCSVGSGARNTEAFFGQGTRLTVV.

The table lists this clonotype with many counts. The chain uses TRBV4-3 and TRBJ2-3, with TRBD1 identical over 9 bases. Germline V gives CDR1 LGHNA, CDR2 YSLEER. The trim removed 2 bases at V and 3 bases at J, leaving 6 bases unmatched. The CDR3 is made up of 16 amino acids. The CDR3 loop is CASSQQFGTGTDTQYF. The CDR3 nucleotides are TGCGCCAGCAGCCAACAATTCGGGACAGGGACAGATACGCAGTATTTT.

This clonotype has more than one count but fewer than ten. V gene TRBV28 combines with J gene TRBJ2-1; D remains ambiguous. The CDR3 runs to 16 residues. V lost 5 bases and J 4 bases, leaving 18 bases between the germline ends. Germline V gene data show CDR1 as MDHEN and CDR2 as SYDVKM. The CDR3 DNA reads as TGTGCCAGCAGTGCCGGACCCACCCATGGGTACAATGAGCAGTTCTTC. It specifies CASSAGPTHGYNEQFF.

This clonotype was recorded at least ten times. For the CDR3, the DNA is TGCAGCGTTCAGGGGCGTCCGGGACAGCCCCAGCATTTT. Translation gives CSVQGRPGQPQHF. The chain combines TRBV29-1 with TRBJ1-5, with D possibly being TRBD1 (6 bases). V was clipped by 5 bases and J by 7 bases, with 15 bases between them. CDR1 is SQVTM, CDR2 ANQGSEA, per germline. The CDR3 extends over 13 amino acids.

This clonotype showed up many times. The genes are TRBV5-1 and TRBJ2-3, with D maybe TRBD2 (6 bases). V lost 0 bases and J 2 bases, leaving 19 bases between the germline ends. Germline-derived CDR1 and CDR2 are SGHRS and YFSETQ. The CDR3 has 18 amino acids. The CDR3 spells CASSLGASSDTPTDTQYF. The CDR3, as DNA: TGCGCCAGCAGCTTGGGAGCCTCTAGCGATACCCCCACAGATACGCAGTATTTT.

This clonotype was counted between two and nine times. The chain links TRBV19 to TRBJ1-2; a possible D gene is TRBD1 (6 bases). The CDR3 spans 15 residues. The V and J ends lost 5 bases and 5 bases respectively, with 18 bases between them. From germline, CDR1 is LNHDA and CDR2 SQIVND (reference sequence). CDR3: CASSSGGRLKYGYTF. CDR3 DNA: TGTGCCAGTAGTTCGGGGGGGCGGCTGAAGTATGGCTACACCTTC.

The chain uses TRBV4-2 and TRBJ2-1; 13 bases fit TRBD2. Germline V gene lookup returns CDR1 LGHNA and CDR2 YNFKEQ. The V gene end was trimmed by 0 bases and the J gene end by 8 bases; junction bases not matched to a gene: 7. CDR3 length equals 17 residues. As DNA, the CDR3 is TGTGCCAGCAGCCAAGAACTAGCGGGAGGGCCTGGGGATGAGCAGTTCTTC. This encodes CASSQELAGGPGDEQFF.

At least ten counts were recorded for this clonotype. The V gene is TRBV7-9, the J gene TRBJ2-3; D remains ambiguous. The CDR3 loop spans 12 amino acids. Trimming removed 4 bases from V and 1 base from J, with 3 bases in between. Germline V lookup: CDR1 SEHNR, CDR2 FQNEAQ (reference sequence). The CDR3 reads CASSSGTDTQYF. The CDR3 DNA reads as TGTGCCAGCAGCTCCGGCACAGATACGCAGTATTTT. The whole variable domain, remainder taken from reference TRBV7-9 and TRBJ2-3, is DTGVSQNPRHKITKRGQNVTFRCDPISEHNRLYWYRQTLGQGPEFLTYFQNEAQLEKSRLLSDRFSAERPKGSFSTLEIQRTEQGDSAMYLCASSSGTDTQYFGPGTRLTVL.

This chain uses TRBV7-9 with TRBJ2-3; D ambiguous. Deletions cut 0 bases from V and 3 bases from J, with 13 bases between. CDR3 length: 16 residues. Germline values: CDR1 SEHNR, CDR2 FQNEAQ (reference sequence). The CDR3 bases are TGTGCCAGCAGCTTAGCGTCGAGTTCTACGACAGATACGCAGTATTTT. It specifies CASSLASSSTTDTQYF.

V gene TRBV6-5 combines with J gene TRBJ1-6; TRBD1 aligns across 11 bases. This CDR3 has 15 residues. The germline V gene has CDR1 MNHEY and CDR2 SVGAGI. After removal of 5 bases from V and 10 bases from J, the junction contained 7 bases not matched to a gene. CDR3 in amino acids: CASSIGQGAGSPLHF. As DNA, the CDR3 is TGTGCCAGCAGTATCGGACAGGGGGCTGGGTCACCCCTCCACTTT.

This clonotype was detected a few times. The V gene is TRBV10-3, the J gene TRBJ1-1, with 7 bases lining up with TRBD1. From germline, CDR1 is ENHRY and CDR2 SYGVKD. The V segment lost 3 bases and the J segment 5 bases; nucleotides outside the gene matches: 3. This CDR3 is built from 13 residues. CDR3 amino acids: CAISDQGETEAFF. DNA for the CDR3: TGTGCCATCAGTGACCAGGGGGAGACTGAAGCTTTCTTT.

CDR3 protein: CASYRRLPTDTQYF. The CDR3, as DNA: TGTGCCAGCTACAGAAGACTACCCACAGATACGCAGTATTTT. This chain connects TRBV6-5 to TRBJ2-3, with a possible D match to TRBD2 (5 bases). CDR3 length equals 14 residues. Between the trimmed V and J ends, which lost 8 bases and 2 bases, there was a span of 14 bases. Germline assignment: CDR1 MNHEY and CDR2 SVGAGI.

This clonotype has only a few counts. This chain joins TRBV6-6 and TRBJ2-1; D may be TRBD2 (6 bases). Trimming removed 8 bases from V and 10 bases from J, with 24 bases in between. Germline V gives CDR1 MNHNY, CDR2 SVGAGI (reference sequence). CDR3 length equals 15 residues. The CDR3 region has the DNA TGTGCCAGCTCCCTAGTCACGGCGGGAAGGCAGGAGCAGTTCTTC. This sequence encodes CASSLVTAGRQEQFF.

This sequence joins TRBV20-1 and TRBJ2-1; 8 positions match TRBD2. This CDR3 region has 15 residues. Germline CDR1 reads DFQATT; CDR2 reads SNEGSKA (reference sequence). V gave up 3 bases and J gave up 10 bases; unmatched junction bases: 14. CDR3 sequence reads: CSASAFGGRNWEQFF. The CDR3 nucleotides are TGCAGTGCTAGTGCCTTTGGCGGGAGGAATTGGGAGCAGTTCTTC.

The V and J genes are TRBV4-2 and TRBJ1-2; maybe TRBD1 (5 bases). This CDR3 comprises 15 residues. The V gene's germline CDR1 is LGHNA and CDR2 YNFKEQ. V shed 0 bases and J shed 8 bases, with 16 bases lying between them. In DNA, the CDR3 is TGTGCCAGCAGCCAAGACGGCGTAGGGGCGTTCGGCTACACCTTC. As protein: CASSQDGVGAFGYTF.